Listed here is a single T cell receptor (beta chain). This clonotype occurred many times. Its antigen specificity is not known. The sample holds no much larger clone one base away, and base qualities are not on file. This specimen belongs to a study of T-cell memory formation after mild COVID-19 (TCRdb year 2021). For the wider study: TCR sequence clusters from the two donors were found to be largely donor specific. In two donors, T-cell clones that expanded and contracted after mild COVID-19 were followed by sequencing TCRalpha and TCRbeta repertoires longitudinally. The cohort was made up of two young adult volunteers, one female and one male, who were previously healthy.

Ficoll-Paque density gradient centrifugation was used to isolate PBMCs. Germline trimming amounts to 0 bases on V and 0 bases on J, with 3 as the count of junction bases outside the gene matches. From the cysteine through the phenylalanine, the CDR3 covers 16 amino acids. The DNA shown is the 48-base CDR3, in frame from base 1. The germline V gene gives CDR1 as MGHRA and CDR2 as YSYEKL. TCRdb shows the sequencer as Illumina NovaSeq 6000. Using 5'RACE with constant-segment primers, TCRalpha and TCRbeta cDNA libraries were constructed, with sample barcodes and unique molecular identifiers added in the process. RNA was extracted from every sample with Trizol reagent. Library amplification was performed in two PCR steps, and a second sample barcode and Illumina TruSeq adapters were introduced in the second step. Libraries were sequenced on an Illumina NovaSeq with 2 x 150 bp paired-end reads. Per the source publication's procedure: Reads were demultiplexed and collapsed into UMI-guided consensus sequences with migec v1.2.7. Using mixcr v2.1.11, UMI consensuses were aligned to TRA and TRB V and J templates and then assembled into clonotypes. Clonotypes were classified as expanded or contracted when called significant by both edgeR and NoisET, with noise models trained on biological replicates. For edgeR calls, the thresholds were a false discovery rate-adjusted p below 0.01 and a log2 fold-change of 1. PCA with hierarchical clustering of max-normalized trajectories of the 1000 most abundant clonotypes was used as exploratory dynamics analysis. The CD4 or CD8 phenotype of responding clones was assigned using the separately sequenced CD4+ and CD8+ repertoires. Using fastp at Q25 and MiXCR, TCRdb reprocessed the public reads and kept productive beta chains. Each CDR3 protein appears once, grouped with its most common genes and DNA. The V and J calls and clone size come from TCRdb's table, not from the authors' own analysis. This sample comprises approximately 350,000 distinct CDR3 sequences, approximately 13% of them detected only once. 20% to 25% of the sample goes to the ten largest clones.

Points the paper makes about the study in general: The second-wave clones that peaked on day 37 were not confirmed to be SARS-CoV-2 specific. The study covered only two mild cases, and larger cohorts including severe cases with pre-infection samples were considered necessary. Clones that contracted from day 15 to 85 showed balanced CD4/CD8 phenotypes, whereas a second wave of clones that expanded from day 15 to 37 leaned towards CD4+. Some responding clones were detected in pre-infection memory, which suggested that pre-existing cross-reactive memory T cells had joined the SARS-CoV-2 response. Contracting CD4+ clones appeared mostly in the CM and EM memory subsets, whereas CD8+ clones were enriched in EMRA.

The chain was built from TRBV4-1 and TRBJ2-3; TRBD1 aligns with 7 central bases. This clonotype was sampled from a man aged 18 to 29 who had mild COVID-19 (a few samples of this study predate the infection). The sample titles of this study are shuffled in the database, so cell type and time point are left out; the donor was told from shared clones. Material for sequencing was PBMCs or a T cell subset sorted from them (not recorded which). Here the CDR3 is given as CASSQEQGPSTDTQYF. The nucleotide sequence is TGCGCCAGCAGCCAAGAACAGGGGCCTAGCACAGATACGCAGTATTTT.